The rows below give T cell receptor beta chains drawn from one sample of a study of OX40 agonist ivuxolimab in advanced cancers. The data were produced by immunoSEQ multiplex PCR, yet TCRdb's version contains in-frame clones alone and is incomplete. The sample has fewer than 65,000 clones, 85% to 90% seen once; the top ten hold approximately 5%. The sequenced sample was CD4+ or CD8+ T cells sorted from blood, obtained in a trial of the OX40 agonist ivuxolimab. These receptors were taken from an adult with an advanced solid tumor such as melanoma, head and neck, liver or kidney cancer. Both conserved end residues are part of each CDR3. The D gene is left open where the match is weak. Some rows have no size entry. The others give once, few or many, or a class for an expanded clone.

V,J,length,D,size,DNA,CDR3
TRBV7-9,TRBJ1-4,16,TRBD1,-,TGTGCCAGCAGCTTAAGGGTCGGACAGGGTCAGGAAAAACTGTTTTTT,CASSLRVGQGQEKLFF
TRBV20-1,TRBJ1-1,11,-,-,TGCAGTCCCGCCGGGGAAACTGAAGCTTTCTTT,CSPAGETEAFF
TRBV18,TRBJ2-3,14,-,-,TGTGCCAGCTCACCCGGGTCAGCCGGAGATACGCAGTATTTT,CASSPGSAGDTQYF
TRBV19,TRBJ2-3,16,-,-,TGTGCCAGTAGTATAGGGACCCGAGGCGTCACAGATACGCAGTATTTT,CASSIGTRGVTDTQYF
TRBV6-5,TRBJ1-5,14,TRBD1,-,TGTGCCAGCAGTACCTACAGGGGTAATCAGCCCCAGCATTTT,CASSTYRGNQPQHF
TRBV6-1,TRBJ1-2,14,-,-,TGTGCCAGCAAAGAGACAGCCTCTAACTATGGCTACACCTTC,CASKETASNYGYTF
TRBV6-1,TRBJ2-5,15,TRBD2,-,TGTGCCAGCAGTGAACTAGCGGGAGTGGAGGGGACCCAGTACTTC,CASSELAGVEGTQYF
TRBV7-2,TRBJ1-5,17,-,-,TGTGCCAGCAGCTTATTAACGGGGGCGCGAGGCAATCAGCCCCAGCATTTT,CASSLLTGARGNQPQHF
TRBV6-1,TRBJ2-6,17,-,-,TGTGCCAGCAGTGAAGAACATGTGCAATCTGGGGCCAACGTCCTGACTTTC,CASSEEHVQSGANVLTF
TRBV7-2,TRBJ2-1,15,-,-,TGTGCCAGCAGCCCCGTGAGGAACTCCTACAATGAGCAGTTCTTC,CASSPVRNSYNEQFF
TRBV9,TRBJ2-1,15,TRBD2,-,TGTGCCAGCAGCGTGTCTAGCGGGATTGGCCGAGAGCAGTTCTTC,CASSVSSGIGREQFF
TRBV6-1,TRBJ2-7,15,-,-,TGTGCCAGCAGCGTCCGGTTCCTGGACACCTACGAGCAGTACTTC,CASSVRFLDTYEQYF
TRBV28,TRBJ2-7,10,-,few,TGTGCCAGCGGCACCGACGAGCAGTACTTC,CASGTDEQYF
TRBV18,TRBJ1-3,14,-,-,TGTGCCAGCTCATCCCCCTCGTCGGGAAACACCATATATTTT,CASSSPSSGNTIYF
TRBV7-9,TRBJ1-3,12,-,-,TGTGCCAGCAGCTTTTCTGGAAACACCATATATTTT,CASSFSGNTIYF
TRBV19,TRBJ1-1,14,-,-,TGTGCCAGTAGTATAGAGGCCCGGAGCGTTGAAGCTTTCTTT,CASSIEARSVEAFF
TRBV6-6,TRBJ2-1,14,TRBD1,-,TGTGCCATCAGTCCAGGGGACAGGGAAAATGAGCAGTTCTTC,CAISPGDRENEQFF
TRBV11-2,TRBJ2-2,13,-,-,TGTGCCAGCAGCTTAGAAGGGACCGGGGAGCTGTTTTTT,CASSLEGTGELFF
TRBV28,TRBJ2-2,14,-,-,TGTGCCAGCAGTAGGCAGATCCACCGATGGGAGCTGTTTTTT,CASSRQIHRWELFF
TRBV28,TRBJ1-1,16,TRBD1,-,TGTGCCAGCAGTTCCCCCCCGGGACAGGGGGGCACTGAAGCTTTCTTT,CASSSPPGQGGTEAFF
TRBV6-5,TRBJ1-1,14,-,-,TGTGCCAGCAGTTATCGGGGGCGCGGTACTGAAGCTTTCTTT,CASSYRGRGTEAFF
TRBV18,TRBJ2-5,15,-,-,TGTGCCAGCTCACCGGCCAGGGTTGAGCTAGAGACCCAGTACTTC,CASSPARVELETQYF
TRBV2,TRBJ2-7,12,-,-,TGTGCCAGCAGGGGGTCTAGCAGCGAGCAGTACTTC,CASRGSSSEQYF